The 19 T cell receptor beta chains given below trace back to one sample, sequenced in a study of cytomegalovirus exposure and HLA in healthy donors (dated by TCRdb to 2017 to 2019). The library came from the immunoSEQ multiplex PCR assay. The multiplex PCR relied on a mix of 60 forward primers for TCR Vbeta segments and 13 reverse primers for TCR Jbeta segments. In its TCRdb copy, this immuneACCESS table keeps in-frame sequences only and misses some clones. Where compared with another copy, unresolved V genes explain less than half of these, and the others have no known cause. The sample table lists under 150,000 clones, 82% of them with a count of one. Around 2.4% of the sample rests with the top ten. The sample comprised PBMCs. These receptors came from a male donor in good health and CMV-seronegative.

V gene TRBV10-2 combines with J gene TRBJ1-2; TRBD1 aligns across 8 bases. Unmatched junction bases numbered 6, after V lost 2 bases and J lost 1 base. Germline V lookup: CDR1 WSHSY, CDR2 SAAADI. There are 16 residues in the CDR3. In DNA, the CDR3 is TGCGCCAGCAGTGAGGTCGGGACAGGCGTTAACTATGGCTACACCTTC. Translating gives CASSEVGTGVNYGYTF.

The chain employs TRBV18 and TRBJ1-1; D gene unclear. The length of the CDR3 is 15 residues. The germline V and J ends were trimmed by 2 bases and 0 bases, with 10 bases remaining between them. Germline CDR1 KGHSH, CDR2 LQKENI. The chain's CDR3 is CASSPMEGMNTEAFF. The CDR3 region has the DNA TGTGCCAGCTCACCAATGGAGGGAATGAACACTGAAGCTTTCTTT.

This rearrangement joins TRBV15 to TRBJ1-2; D possibly corresponds to TRBD1 (5 bases). The CDR3 totals 15 residues. V lost 1 base to trimming and J lost 3 bases, with 12 bases between them. Germline assignment: CDR1 LNHNV and CDR2 YYDKDF (reference sequence). CDR3 bases: TGTGCCACCAGCAGAGGTGGAGGGGTTGACTATGGCTACACCTTC. Amino acids: CATSRGGGVDYGYTF.

The rearrangement joins TRBV19 to TRBJ1-4; maybe TRBD1 (5 bases). Trimming pared 8 bases from V and 8 bases from J, leaving 12 bases between. In germline, CDR1 is LNHDA, CDR2 SQIVND (reference sequence). The CDR3 runs 12 residues. The CDR3 DNA sequence: TGTGCCAGTCACGGTGGGGGGGAAAAACTGTTTTTT. Residues: CASHGGGEKLFF.

The gene calls are TRBV2 and TRBJ1-5, with D maybe TRBD1 (6 bases). The V end lost 4 bases, the J end lost 4 bases, and 8 bases lay between the germline ends. Germline V gene data show CDR1 as SNHLY and CDR2 as FYNNEI. The CDR3 totals 13 residues. The CDR3 protein is CASSVQGNQPQHF. The CDR3 DNA reads as TGTGCCAGCAGTGTACAGGGTAATCAGCCCCAGCATTTT.

This clone showed up just once. This chain uses TRBV6-4 with TRBJ1-2; 9 bases are shared with TRBD1. The CDR3 is made up of 13 amino acids. Germline values: CDR1 MRHNA, CDR2 SNTAGT. V lost 8 bases, J lost 9 bases, and 10 bases stayed unmatched. The CDR3 region has the DNA TGTGCCAGCCGCCCGGGACAGGGACTTAGCTACACCTTC. This sequence encodes CASRPGQGLSYTF.

The genes are TRBV6-4 and TRBJ2-3; perhaps TRBD2 as D (6 bases). The CDR3 loop spans 15 amino acids. The germline V gene encodes CDR1 MRHNA and CDR2 SNTAGT. V was cut by 5 bases and J by 5 bases, with 17 bases left in between. The CDR3 DNA reads TGTGCCAGCAGTTATCGGGCGGAGGGGAAAGATACGCAGTATTTT. This codes for CASSYRAEGKDTQYF.

The chain uses TRBV9 and TRBJ2-5; D is possibly TRBD2 (5 bases). The germline V and J ends were trimmed by 0 bases and 3 bases, with 12 bases remaining between them. Looked up from germline, CDR1 is SGDLS and CDR2 is YYNGEE. CDR3 length equals 15 residues. In DNA, the CDR3 is TGTGCCAGCAGCGTAGGGTTTTTGAGGGAAGAGACCCAGTACTTC. It encodes CASSVGFLREETQYF.

The chain has TRBV2 and TRBJ1-5, with a tentative D call TRBD1 (6 bases). Trimming pared 7 bases from V and 9 bases from J, leaving 16 bases between. Germline V CDR1 and CDR2: SNHLY, FYNNEI. The CDR3 loop spans 13 amino acids. CDR3 DNA sequence: TGTGCCAGCAAACCGGGACACTGGATGCCCCAGCATTTT. This gives the protein CASKPGHWMPQHF.

V and J are TRBV6-5 and TRBJ2-7, with 7 bases fitting TRBD1. The trim removed 1 base at V and 2 bases at J, leaving 5 bases unmatched. Germline V lookup: CDR1 MNHEY, CDR2 SVGAGI. This CDR3 comprises 15 residues. DNA for the CDR3: TGTGCCAGCAGTTACTGGTCAGGGGGTGCCTACGAGCAGTACTTC. It yields the protein CASSYWSGGAYEQYF.

The rearrangement links TRBV7-9 to TRBJ2-3; D may be TRBD1 (6 bases). Germline V lookup: CDR1 SEHNR, CDR2 FQNEAQ (reference sequence). Trimming left V 0 bases short and J 3 bases short, with 7 bases between. This CDR3 is 14 amino acids long. Written as DNA, the CDR3 is TGTGCCAGCAGCTTAGCCAGGGGTACAGATACGCAGTATTTT. It is translated as CASSLARGTDTQYF.

V usage is TRBV28 and J usage is TRBJ2-7, with D hard to call. V was pared by 4 bases and J by 5 bases, with 15 bases between. Germline V lookup: CDR1 MDHEN, CDR2 SYDVKM. This CDR3 region has 14 residues. DNA of the CDR3: TGTGCCAGCAGTTCTCCCCACAGTACCCACGAGCAGTACTTC. It codes for CASSSPHSTHEQYF. The full variable domain, rest sourced from reference TRBV28 and TRBJ2-7, is DVKVTQSSRYLVKRTGEKVFLECVQDMDHENMFWYRQDPGLGLRLIYFSYDVKMKEKGDIPEGYSVSREKKERFSLILESASTNQTSMYLCASSSPHSTHEQYFGPGTRLTVT.

This rearrangement joins TRBV7-2 to TRBJ2-7, with TRBD2 identical over 7 bases. The CDR3 is made up of 12 amino acids. The germline V gene encodes CDR1 SGHTA and CDR2 FQGNSA. J was trimmed by 6 bases and V by 5 bases; bases with no gene match: 4. CDR3 sequence (DNA): TGTGCCAGCAGCCCTGGGGGGGTCGAGCAGTACTTC. Its translation: CASSPGGVEQYF.

This clone has just one count. The rearrangement uses TRBV13 and TRBJ2-1; TRBD2 agrees at 9 bases. The trim removed 5 bases at V and 5 bases at J, leaving 10 bases unmatched. Germline lookup yields CDR1 PRHDT and CDR2 FYEKMQ (reference sequence). The CDR3 is made up of 16 amino acids. DNA of the CDR3: TGTGCCAGCAGCCCGGGGCGGGAGGGGCCCCACAATGAGCAGTTCTTC. Protein product: CASSPGREGPHNEQFF.

The rearrangement uses TRBV2 and TRBJ2-3, with D tentatively TRBD1 (5 bases). There are 14 residues in the CDR3. From germline, CDR1 is SNHLY and CDR2 FYNNEI. V was cut by 3 bases and J by 1 base, with 8 bases left in between. CDR3 sequence (DNA): TGTGCCAGCAGTGACAGGGTAGGCACAGATACGCAGTATTTT. Translating gives CASSDRVGTDTQYF.

The V call is TRBV19, the J call TRBJ2-1; 7 nucleotides line up with TRBD2. The junction had 4 bases not matched to a gene; V was cut back by 5 bases and J by 6 bases. The V gene's germline CDR1 is LNHDA and CDR2 SQIVND (reference sequence). CDR3 length equals 13 residues. CDR3 coding DNA: TGTGCCAGTAGTTCTAGCGGCCCCAATGAGCAGTTCTTC. This gives the protein CASSSSGPNEQFF.

The rearrangement joins TRBV6-1 to TRBJ1-2, with D uncertain. With 3 bases removed from V and 7 bases from J, the gap between germline ends came to 12 bases. CDR1 and CDR2 (germline): MNHNS, SASEGT. The length of the CDR3 is 13 residues. CDR3 bases: TGTGCCAGCAGTGAGGTCGTGAGTGGTGGCTACACCTTC. This encodes CASSEVVSGGYTF.

The V gene is TRBV7-6, the J gene TRBJ2-7; TRBD1 might be the D (6 bases). Germline CDR1 is SGHVS and CDR2 is FNYEAQ. The V end was cut by 1 base, the J end by 6 bases, with 13 bases between. The CDR3 is made up of 14 amino acids. CDR3 amino acids: CASSLDIQGTEQYF. CDR3 nucleotides: TGTGCCAGCAGCTTAGACATCCAGGGGACCGAGCAGTACTTC.

The chain has TRBV4-1 and TRBJ2-1; possibly TRBD2 for D (5 bases). The CDR3 is 16 amino acids. V was clipped by 0 bases and J by 8 bases, with 17 bases between them. The germline V gene encodes CDR1 MGHRA and CDR2 YSYEKL. DNA for the CDR3: TGCGCCAGCAGCCAAGATGGAGCGGAGCCTAGGGATGAGCAGTTCTTC. Protein sequence: CASSQDGAEPRDEQFF.